This T cell receptor beta chain was identified during a study of T cell changes during pregnancy in multiple sclerosis. The method was immunoSEQ multiplex PCR; TCRdb's version includes in-frame clones alone and lacks a portion of them. In the table there are more than 55,000 clones, approximately 90% of which are singletons. The V and J ends lost 0 bases and 12 bases, in that order; junction bases with no gene match: 13. Germline V gene lookup returns CDR1 LGHNA and CDR2 YNFKEQ. The CDR3 spans 15 residues. The clonotype was recovered from a female donor with multiple sclerosis, enrolled in a pregnancy study. The chain joins TRBV4-2 to TRBJ1-2; 7 nucleotides agree with TRBD1. The sample in question was peripheral blood, obtained in the third trimester of pregnancy. The CDR3 loop reads CASSQESRGKVRHTF. The CDR3 DNA reads as TGTGCCAGCAGCCAAGAGAGCAGGGGGAAGGTGCGGCACACCTTC.